The 14 T cell receptor beta chains listed next were all sequenced from one sample in a study of blood T cell repertoires in COVID-19. Generated by immunoSEQ multiplex PCR, the TCRdb table keeps only in-frame clones and is missing some. Counted here are about 190,000 clones, more than 85% occurring once; the ten biggest clones make up 2.5% to 3%. The specimen was peripheral blood. The source is a woman between 25 and 40 years old with active or convalescent COVID-19.

V usage is TRBV11-2 and J usage is TRBJ2-5; maybe TRBD1 (5 bases). V lost 5 bases, J lost 3 bases, and 19 bases lay in between. In germline, CDR1 is SGHAT, CDR2 FQNNGV. The CDR3 loop spans 16 amino acids. The CDR3 protein is CASSPIQFEGEETQYF. DNA for the CDR3: TGTGCCAGCAGCCCCATCCAATTTGAAGGGGAAGAGACCCAGTACTTC. Complete variable domain (other parts from reference TRBV11-2 and TRBJ2-5): EAGVAQSPRYKIIEKRQSVAFWCNPISGHATLYWYQQILGQGPKLLIQFQNNGVVDDSQLPKDRFSAERLKGVDSTLKIQPAKLEDSAVYLCASSPIQFEGEETQYFGPGTRLLVL.

This clone occurred once. The genes are TRBV9 and TRBJ1-5, with D maybe TRBD1 (6 bases). V shed 7 bases and J shed 6 bases, with 14 bases lying between them. The CDR3 spans 13 residues. Germline V gives CDR1 SGDLS, CDR2 YYNGEE. The CDR3: CASARGGGQPQHF. The CDR3 DNA reads as TGTGCCAGCGCTAGAGGGGGGGGTCAGCCCCAGCATTTT.

J is TRBJ2-7 and V is TRBV11-3, with 7 bases identical to TRBD1. With V trimmed by 1 base and J by 11 bases, 8 bases remained unmatched. Germline V gene data show CDR1 as SGHNT and CDR2 as YENEEA. CDR3 length: 13 amino acids. DNA for the CDR3: TGTGCCAGCAGCTTAGGGGTGGTCAGGGGGAAGTACTTC. Translation gives CASSLGVVRGKYF.

The V call is TRBV5-4, the J call TRBJ1-2; D perhaps matches TRBD1 (6 bases). Looked up from germline, CDR1 is SGHNT and CDR2 is YYREEE (reference sequence). V lost 3 bases, J lost 4 bases, and 10 bases lay in between. The length of the CDR3 is 13 residues. CDR3 DNA sequence: TGTGCCAGCAGCTCCGGACAGCTCTATGGCTACACCTTC. Encoded protein: CASSSGQLYGYTF.

The genes are TRBV6-6 and TRBJ1-2; tentatively, D is TRBD1 (5 bases). The CDR3 has 16 amino acids. The germline CDR1 and CDR2 sequences are MNHNY and SVGAGI (reference sequence). Trimming took 8 bases from V and 9 from J, leaving 28 bases between them. The CDR3 DNA sequence: TGTGCCAGCGGAGTGACCGACGACAGACCCATTCCTCGCTACACCTTC. Its protein is CASGVTDDRPIPRYTF.

This chain joins TRBV7-6 and TRBJ1-1, with a weak D call TRBD1 (6 bases). Per germline, CDR1 SGHVS and CDR2 FNYEAQ. The CDR3 extends over 15 amino acids. V was clipped by 5 bases and J by 0 bases, with 13 bases between them. The CDR3 DNA is TGTGCCAGCAGCCCCCAGACAGGCATGAACACTGAAGCTTTCTTT. Its protein is CASSPQTGMNTEAFF.

The sample holds one count of this clone. The J gene is TRBJ1-3, the V gene TRBV18; possibly TRBD1 for D (6 bases). Germline V gives CDR1 KGHSH, CDR2 LQKENI. The germline V and J ends were trimmed by 0 bases and 4 bases, with 10 bases remaining between them. The CDR3 is made up of 15 amino acids. The CDR3 protein is CASSPPGAPGNTIYF. The CDR3 DNA follows: TGTGCCAGCTCACCACCGGGGGCCCCGGGAAACACCATATATTTT.

V and J are TRBV12-3 or TRBV12-4 and TRBJ1-1; D remains ambiguous. Deletions cut 5 bases from V and 0 bases from J, with 7 bases between. The CDR3 runs 13 residues. DNA of the CDR3: TGTGCCAGCAGTCGCCAGTTGAACACTGAAGCTTTCTTT. Translated: CASSRQLNTEAFF.

The CDR3 protein is CASSDLTDTQYF. CDR3 coding DNA: TGTGCCAGCAGTGACCTCACAGATACGCAGTATTTT. This rearrangement joins TRBV25-1 to TRBJ2-3; D ambiguous. The CDR3 totals 12 residues. V was shortened by 3 bases and J by 2 bases, with 3 bases between the two germline ends. CDR1 and CDR2 (germline): MGHDK, SYGVNS.

The V call is TRBV3-1 (or the pseudogene TRBV3-2), the J call TRBJ2-7; weak D call: TRBD1 (6 bases). There are 13 residues in the CDR3. Trimming removed 4 bases at V and 4 bases at J, with 11 bases between. Germline V CDR1 and CDR2: LGHDT, YNNKEL (reference sequence). CDR3 sequence reads: CASSRRQEYEQYF. The CDR3 nucleotides read TGTGCCAGCAGCCGACGACAGGAATACGAGCAGTACTTC.

CDR3 sequence reads: CASSQDVTSIRETQYF. The CDR3 DNA reads as TGTGCCAGCAGCCAAGATGTGACAAGTATCCGAGAGACCCAGTACTTC. This sequence joins TRBV3-1 (or the pseudogene TRBV3-2) and TRBJ2-5; D gene ambiguous. Trimming pared 0 bases from V and 4 bases from J, leaving 15 bases between. In germline, CDR1 is LGHDT, CDR2 YNNKEL (reference sequence). CDR3 length: 16 residues.

The chain employs TRBV28 and TRBJ2-2, with D possibly being TRBD2 (5 bases). V lost 3 bases to trimming and J lost 5 bases, with 13 bases between them. This CDR3 has 15 amino acids. Germline lookup yields CDR1 MDHEN and CDR2 SYDVKM. This CDR3 is CASSLGVQATGELFF. CDR3 coding DNA: TGTGCCAGCAGTTTGGGAGTGCAGGCGACCGGGGAGCTGTTTTTT.

The J gene is TRBJ2-7, the V gene TRBV13; no clear D. CDR3 length: 16 amino acids. V was trimmed by 0 bases and J by 1 base, leaving 13 bases between them. CDR1 is PRHDT and CDR2 is FYEKMQ in the germline V gene (reference sequence). CDR3 nucleotide sequence: TGTGCCAGCAGCTTAGGCCTCGGGTTGGATTCCTACGAGCAGTACTTC. The encoded protein is CASSLGLGLDSYEQYF.

This clone was counted only a few times. The chain has TRBV19 and TRBJ1-1; D might be TRBD1 (6 bases). Germline lookup yields CDR1 LNHDA and CDR2 SQIVND (reference sequence). Trimming stripped 0 bases from V and 1 base from J, with 6 bases between. CDR3 length equals 14 residues. The CDR3 DNA sequence: TGTGCCAGTAGTATAGAAGGGGGGAACACTGAAGCTTTCTTT. Protein product: CASSIEGGNTEAFF.